The T cell receptor (beta chain) described here comes from a study of Ad26.COV2.S vaccination and SARS-CoV-2 variants. The treatment was: around 19 received Ad26.COV2.S at low or high dose, single or two shots; five or six received placebo; per-sample allocation not given. Day 63 after the first vaccine or placebo injection was the time point for sampling. The vaccine delivered Wuhan-strain SARS-CoV-2 spike through an Ad26 vector. The data were produced by immunoSEQ multiplex PCR, yet TCRdb's version contains in-frame clones alone and is incomplete. The table lists 430,000 or so clones, 75% to 90% of them singletons. The material sequenced was peripheral blood, taken in a trial of Ad26.COV2.S vaccine versus placebo. The clonotype comes from a person aged 18-60 years who received the Ad26.COV2.S COVID-19 vaccine or a placebo.

The CDR3 protein is CASSYSTQNYGYTF. CDR3 sequence (DNA): TGTGCCAGCAGTTACTCTACGCAAAACTATGGCTACACCTTC. The V gene is TRBV6-2 or TRBV6-3, the J gene TRBJ1-2; the D is unclear. This CDR3 is built from 14 residues. V lost 0 bases to trimming and J lost 2 bases, with 7 bases between them. In germline, CDR1 is MNHEY, CDR2 SVGEGT.